This T cell receptor (beta chain) was captured by sequencing in a study of spatial heterogeneity in lung cancer. Background on the study: Each unique TCR and UMI combination was seen more than ten times on average in raw reads.

Time point: sample taken at primary tumor resection. Sequencing covered unsorted whole RNA taken from tumor, nontumor lung or frozen PBMC. V shed 5 bases and J 6 bases; nucleotides not matched to a gene: 14. In germline, CDR1 is DFQATT, CDR2 SNEGSKA (reference sequence). CDR3 length: 16 amino acids. The study's findings and limits: Counts of expanded alpha and beta TCRs within tumors tracked the tumor nonsynonymous mutation count.

A single record per CDR3 protein comes from TCRdb applying MiXCR to the 5' RACE reads. The sample holds some 3,500 distinct CDR3 sequences, around a third seen once. This clonotype counts as medium-sized. Its antigen is as yet unknown. The source was lung tumor tissue, collected at surgery. This TCR came from a female donor with early-stage non-small cell lung cancer. The chain uses TRBV20-1 and TRBJ2-7; 12 positions match TRBD2. CDR3 DNA sequence: TGCAGTGCTCCACGGAGCCGACTAGCGGGAGCTCTCGAGCAGTACTTC. Its translation: CSAPRSRLAGALEQYF.